The clone carrying this T cell receptor (beta chain) showed up many times. What it binds is unknown. This CDR3 is built from 14 residues. The V end was cut by 6 bases, the J end by 0 bases, with 11 bases between. This specimen comes from a study of blood T cells in healthy people across ages. Study details: Through template switching, about one barcoded beta molecule was captured per two T cells, as measured in model experiments.

A J-beta primer mix and a sample-barcoded 5' primer were used in a second PCR of roughly 6 to 11 cycles. A single record per CDR3 protein comes from TCRdb applying MiXCR to the 5' RACE reads. Found here are around 990,000 distinct CDR3 sequences, around two fifths of them singletons; the top ten hold about an eighth. Study-level points and caveats: Higher diversity and more naive CD4+ cells were features of long-lived donors, compared to aged donors.

The study drew donors from healthy Caucasian individuals in Russia aged roughly 6 to 95. Total RNA, at least 6 micrograms per sample, came from PBMCs. The clonotype comes from a young man in good health. The sequencing sample was made of blood. This chain connects TRBV12-3 or TRBV12-4 to TRBJ2-5, with D perhaps matching TRBD1 or TRBD2 (5 bases each). CDR3 coding DNA: TGTGCCAGCAGACGAGGGACCAACCAAGAGACCCAGTACTTC. Protein product: CASRRGTNQETQYF.